This passage covers 12 T cell receptor beta chains from one sample sequenced in a study of blood T cell repertoires in COVID-19. Produced via immunoSEQ multiplex PCR; TCRdb's table is partial and in-frame only. The table has some 300,000 clones, over 75% seen once; the top ten hold over 3.5%. Sequencing was done on a sample of PBMCs or T cells enriched from blood (not recorded which). These receptors were taken from a man younger than 45 who had recovered from COVID-19.

This chain joins TRBV19 and TRBJ2-7, with 13 bases lining up with TRBD2. The length of the CDR3 is 16 residues. The V segment lost 2 bases and the J segment 4 bases; nucleotides outside the gene matches: 5. Germline CDR1 LNHDA, CDR2 SQIVND (reference sequence). Here the CDR3 reads CASSIWTSGRSYEQYF. CDR3 coding DNA: TGTGCCAGTAGTATATGGACTAGCGGGAGATCATACGAGCAGTACTTC.

This chain joins TRBV20-1 and TRBJ2-7, with D possibly matching TRBD1 (6 bases). CDR1 DFQATT and CDR2 SNEGSKA come from the germline V gene (reference sequence). The CDR3 is 11 amino acids. V lost 6 bases to trimming and J lost 4 bases, with 10 bases between them. The CDR3 protein is CSAAQGYEQYF. The CDR3 nucleotides read TGCAGTGCAGCGCAGGGGTACGAGCAGTACTTC.

V and J are TRBV18 and TRBJ1-1; weak D call: TRBD1 (6 bases). Per the germline V gene, CDR1 is KGHSH and CDR2 is LQKENI. Trimming removed 4 bases from V and 0 bases from J, with 18 bases in between. This CDR3 spans 17 amino acids. The DNA for the CDR3 is TGTGCCAGCTCACTACTTGGACAGCCCACCATGAACACTGAAGCTTTCTTT. Its protein product is CASSLLGQPTMNTEAFF.

This clone has only one observation. V usage is TRBV2 and J usage is TRBJ2-2; D is undetermined. V lost 1 base, J lost 0 bases, and 9 bases lay in between. The CDR3 runs to 16 residues. CDR1 is SNHLY, CDR2 FYNNEI, per germline. This chain's CDR3 is CASSEVSATNTGELFF. The DNA of the CDR3 is TGTGCCAGCAGTGAAGTAAGCGCCACGAACACCGGGGAGCTGTTTTTT.

A few counts support this clone. The chain employs TRBV19 and TRBJ2-7; 7 bases map to TRBD2. Germline CDR1 LNHDA, CDR2 SQIVND (reference sequence). J was trimmed by 6 bases and V by 6 bases; bases with no gene match: 5. The CDR3 loop spans 12 amino acids. Here the CDR3 reads CASSPGLGEQYF. The CDR3 DNA reads as TGTGCCAGTAGCCCTGGACTAGGCGAGCAGTACTTC.

This clone was counted once. The chain uses TRBV5-4 and TRBJ2-7; 9 bases align to TRBD1. The CDR3 consists of 15 residues. The junction had 1 base not matched to a gene; V was cut back by 0 bases and J by 0 bases. Germline values: CDR1 SGHNT, CDR2 YYREEE (reference sequence). CDR3 nucleotides: TGTGCCAGCAGCTTGGGGGACAGGGCCTCCTACGAGCAGTACTTC. Amino acid sequence: CASSLGDRASYEQYF.

The rearrangement joins TRBV6-5 to TRBJ1-4; weak D call: TRBD1 (5 bases). Per germline, CDR1 MNHEY and CDR2 SVGAGI. V was trimmed by 5 bases and J by 8 bases, leaving 18 bases between them. The CDR3 runs 15 residues. The CDR3: CASSTRGWGFEKLFF. The CDR3 DNA reads TGTGCCAGCAGTACCCGGGGGTGGGGATTCGAAAAACTGTTTTTT.

The chain combines TRBV19 with TRBJ1-2; 9 bases fit TRBD1. The V segment lost 7 bases and the J segment 4 bases; nucleotides outside the gene matches: 7. CDR3 size: 14 residues. CDR1 LNHDA and CDR2 SQIVND come from the germline V gene (reference sequence). This chain's CDR3 is CASTPTGGIYGYTF. DNA for the CDR3: TGTGCCAGTACCCCGACAGGGGGAATCTATGGCTACACCTTC. The entire variable domain, with the rest obtained from reference TRBV19 and TRBJ1-2, is as follows: DGGITQSPKYLFRKEGQNVTLSCEQNLNHDAMYWYRQDPGQGLRLIYYSQIVNDFQKGDIAEGYSVSREKKESFPLTVTSAQKNPTAFYLCASTPTGGIYGYTFGSGTRLTVV.

In this sample, this clone turned up a few times. This chain joins TRBV3-1 (or the pseudogene TRBV3-2) and TRBJ1-2, with 7 bases aligning to TRBD1. Germline trimming cut 3 bases from V and 4 bases from J; bases unmatched to any gene: 17. There are 18 residues in the CDR3. CDR1 LGHDT and CDR2 YNNKEL come from the germline V gene (reference sequence). CDR3 region: CASSQTRDRDYRGYGYTF. The CDR3 DNA sequence: TGTGCCAGCAGCCAGACCCGGGACAGAGATTATCGAGGCTATGGCTACACCTTC.

This clone has only one observation. The chain links TRBV6-5 to TRBJ2-7; TRBD1 aligns across 8 bases. The CDR3 runs to 14 residues. With V trimmed by 8 bases and J by 4 bases, 10 bases remained unmatched. Per germline, CDR1 MNHEY and CDR2 SVGAGI. CDR3 residues: CASGRQGYGYEQYF. The CDR3 DNA sequence: TGTGCCAGCGGGAGACAGGGGTATGGGTACGAGCAGTACTTC.

The chain recombines TRBV9 with TRBJ2-5; 12 bases align to TRBD2. V lost 0 bases, J lost 4 bases, and 7 bases stayed unmatched. Germline lookup yields CDR1 SGDLS and CDR2 YYNGEE. There are 17 residues in the CDR3. The DNA of the CDR3 is TGTGCCAGCAGCGTAGGGGCTAGCGGGGGGGCCAGAGAGACCCAGTACTTC. Translation gives CASSVGASGGARETQYF.

The chain carries TRBV24-1 and TRBJ2-2, with TRBD2 matching 8 bases. Germline assignment: CDR1 KGHDR and CDR2 SFDVKD. The CDR3 loop spans 13 amino acids. Trimming took 8 bases from V and 6 from J; bases not matched to a gene: 4. The CDR3 region is CATTPGGAGELFF. The CDR3 DNA reads as TGTGCCACCACTCCCGGGGGGGCCGGGGAGCTGTTTTTT.